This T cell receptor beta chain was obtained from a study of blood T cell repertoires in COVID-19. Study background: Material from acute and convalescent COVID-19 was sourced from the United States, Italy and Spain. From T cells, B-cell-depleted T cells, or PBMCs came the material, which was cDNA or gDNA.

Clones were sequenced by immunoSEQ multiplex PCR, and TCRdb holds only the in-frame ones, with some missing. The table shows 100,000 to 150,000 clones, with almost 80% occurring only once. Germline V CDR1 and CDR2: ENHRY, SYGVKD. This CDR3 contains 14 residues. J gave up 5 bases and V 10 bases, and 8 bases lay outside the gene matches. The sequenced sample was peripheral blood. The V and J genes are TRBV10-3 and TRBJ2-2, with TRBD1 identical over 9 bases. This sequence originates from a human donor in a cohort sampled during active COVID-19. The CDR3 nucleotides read TGTGCCACCAAGGACAGGGGTTGGACCGGGGAGCTGTTTTTT. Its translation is CATKDRGWTGELFF.